The 30 T cell receptor beta chains reported below all come from one sample, sequenced in a study of low-dose radiotherapy and immunotherapy resistance in tumors. Time point here: after trial treatment. The treatment: LDRT plus nivolumab, ipilimumab, low-dose cyclophosphamide and aspirin (RACIN trial). Priming of first-strand cDNA relied on TRAV- and TRBV-specific primers (covering alpha and beta chains). For amplifying TCRs, the PCR ran for 15 to 20 cycles with Phusion, which was used together with a constant-region primer and the adapter on the V primers. MiXCR, run by TCRdb on the reads, gives a single entry per CDR3 protein. Of about 91,000 distinct CDR3 sequences in the sample, 20% to 25% were seen once. The starting material was PBMCs, obtained after low-dose radiotherapy plus immunotherapy. These receptors were collected from a female donor with ovarian cancer.

On this clonotype: A far more abundant clone sits one base away, making this likely a read error. The gene calls are TRBV18 and TRBJ2-1, with TRBD1 matching over 11 bases. This CDR3 spans 18 amino acids. The V and J ends lost 4 bases and 10 bases, in that order; junction bases with no gene match: 18. Germline values: CDR1 KGHSH, CDR2 LQKENI. In DNA form, the CDR3 reads TGTGCCAGCTCACGGGCCCGGACAGGGGGCGCAAAGGGCTACGAGCAGTTCTTC. This sequence encodes CASSRARTGGAKGYEQFF.

Details on this clonotype: This sequence may be a read error, since a much larger clone differs from it by one base. V is TRBV28 and J is TRBJ2-5; 8 bases are a match to TRBD2. The CDR3 covers 15 residues. Germline V lookup: CDR1 MDHEN, CDR2 SYDVKM. With V trimmed by 3 bases and J by 11 bases, 14 bases remained unmatched. The CDR3 DNA follows: TGTGCCAGCAGTTTGCGGGGGGCCTCCTACAATGAGCAGTACTTC. Residues: CASSLRGASYNEQYF.

At least ten counts were recorded for this clonotype. The genes are TRBV10-3 and TRBJ2-2; TRBD2 matches at 11 bases. The V segment lost 8 bases and the J segment 5 bases; nucleotides outside the gene matches: 10. This CDR3 is 16 amino acids long. CDR1 and CDR2 (germline): ENHRY, SYGVKD. For the CDR3, the DNA is TGTGCCATCCGATCACTAGCGGGGGCTGGGACCGGGGAGCTGTTTTTT. Its translation: CAIRSLAGAGTGELFF.

This clonotype was recorded many times. Here the CDR3 DNA reads TGTGCCAGCAGCGTCGGACAGGCCTCTGAAGCTTTCTTT. Residues: CASSVGQASEAFF. V gene TRBV11-2 combines with J gene TRBJ1-1; TRBD1 agrees at 7 bases. Germline assignment: CDR1 SGHAT and CDR2 FQNNGV. J lost 6 bases, V lost 5 bases, and 6 bases had no gene match. The CDR3 is 13 residues long. Together with reference TRBV11-2 and TRBJ1-1, the CDR3 gives the full variable domain: EAGVAQSPRYKIIEKRQSVAFWCNPISGHATLYWYQQILGQGPKLLIQFQNNGVVDDSQLPKDRFSAERLKGVDSTLKIQPAKLEDSAVYLCASSVGQASEAFFGQGTRLTVV.

About this clonotype: A far larger clone is off by one base, so a read error is likely. The chain combines TRBV6-8 with TRBJ2-2; D is uncertain. Deletions cut 5 bases from V and 3 bases from J, with 7 bases between. This CDR3 comprises 13 residues. CDR1 and CDR2 from the germline V gene are MNHGY and SAAAGT. For the CDR3, the DNA is TGTGCCAGCAGTCCAGTGTACACCGGGGAGCTGTTTTTT. Translation: CASSPVYTGELFF.

This rearrangement joins TRBV10-2 to TRBJ2-1, with D perhaps being TRBD1 or TRBD2 (5 bases each). The V end lost 3 bases, the J end lost 6 bases, and 15 bases lay between the germline ends. The CDR3 is made up of 15 amino acids. Germline V gene data show CDR1 as WSHSY and CDR2 as SAAADI. CDR3 amino acids: CASSDRLGTSNEQFF. DNA for the CDR3: TGCGCCAGCAGTGATCGTTTAGGGACCTCCAATGAGCAGTTCTTC.

This clonotype was recorded at least ten times. CDR3 sequence reads: CATSEHRDYNEQFF. As DNA, the CDR3 is TGTGCCACCAGTGAACACCGGGATTACAATGAGCAGTTCTTC. The rearrangement links TRBV24-1 to TRBJ2-1; a possible D gene is TRBD2 (5 bases). The CDR3 extends over 14 amino acids. V dropped 4 bases and J dropped 4 bases, with 10 bases sitting between them. Per germline, CDR1 KGHDR and CDR2 SFDVKD.

This clonotype was observed many times. The V gene is TRBV3-1, the J gene TRBJ2-1, with no clear D. The germline CDR1 and CDR2 sequences are LGHDT and YNNKEL (reference sequence). The CDR3 has 15 residues. V was cut by 0 bases and J by 4 bases, with 10 bases left in between. The CDR3 spells CASSQDSGDYNEQFF. The CDR3 DNA sequence: TGTGCCAGCAGCCAAGATTCTGGGGATTACAATGAGCAGTTCTTC.

The chain combines TRBV5-1 with TRBJ2-1, with D possibly TRBD2 on 5 matching bases. The V and J ends lost 4 bases and 5 bases respectively, with 13 bases between them. Germline values: CDR1 SGHRS, CDR2 YFSETQ. CDR3 length: 14 residues. Here the CDR3 DNA reads TGCGCCAGCAGCCGGGGAGAGGGTAACAATGAGCAGTTCTTC. This translates into CASSRGEGNNEQFF.

Many counts were recorded for this clonotype. This rearrangement joins TRBV6-2 or TRBV6-3 to TRBJ2-3; no reliable D call. CDR1 and CDR2 from the germline V gene are MNHEY and SVGEGT. The CDR3 is made up of 12 amino acids. The germline V and J ends were trimmed by 2 bases and 4 bases, with 4 bases remaining between them. CDR3 coding DNA: TGTGCCAGCAGTTACGTTTCAGATACGCAGTATTTT. It encodes CASSYVSDTQYF.

There are many counts of this clonotype. V and J are TRBV20-1 and TRBJ2-2; D might be TRBD1 (6 bases). CDR3 size: 16 residues. The V end lost 0 bases, the J end lost 1 base, and 12 bases lay between the germline ends. Per the germline V gene, CDR1 is DFQATT and CDR2 is SNEGSKA (reference sequence). The CDR3 region is CSARETGLGNTGELFF. DNA for the CDR3: TGCAGTGCTAGAGAGACAGGATTGGGGAACACCGGGGAGCTGTTTTTT.

This clonotype was seen many times. V is TRBV9 and J is TRBJ1-1, with TRBD1 as a possible D gene (5 bases). This CDR3 region has 15 residues. The germline V gene encodes CDR1 SGDLS and CDR2 YYNGEE. The germline V and J ends were trimmed by 4 bases and 1 base, with 14 bases remaining between them. The CDR3 region is CASSSQGQPNTEAFF. CDR3 DNA sequence: TGTGCCAGCAGCTCTCAGGGTCAACCGAACACTGAAGCTTTCTTT.

This clonotype was counted ten times or more. The V gene is TRBV12-3 or TRBV12-4, the J gene TRBJ2-3, with unresolved D. V was trimmed by 1 base and J by 1 base, leaving 6 bases between them. The CDR3 contains 14 residues. The CDR3 protein is CASSLDSRTDTQYF. The DNA of the CDR3 is TGTGCCAGCAGTTTAGACAGCCGCACAGATACGCAGTATTTT.

As regards this clonotype: A far larger clone is a single base away, which makes a read error likely. The chain has TRBV6-2 or TRBV6-3 and TRBJ2-1, with 7 bases matching TRBD1. Germline CDR1 MNHEY, CDR2 SVGEGT. V lost 4 bases and J lost 8; bases outside the gene matches: 11. The CDR3 extends over 15 amino acids. The CDR3 spells CASSLPQGVIDEQFF. In DNA, the CDR3 is TGTGCCAGCAGTTTACCGCAGGGGGTGATAGATGAGCAGTTCTTC.

The rearrangement uses TRBV7-2 and TRBJ2-7, with TRBD2 matching 9 bases. With the DNA end fitting TRBJ2-1 better, the J assignment may be wrong. Germline assignment: CDR1 SGHTA and CDR2 FQGNSA. This CDR3 is built from 14 residues. The chain's CDR3 is CASWREGTGNEQFF. The DNA for the CDR3 is TGTGCCAGCTGGCGGGAGGGGACGGGCAATGAGCAGTTCTTC.

This chain links TRBV6-6 with TRBJ2-1; no reliable D call. CDR3 length: 12 amino acids. V gave up 4 bases and J gave up 6 bases, with 7 bases separating them. The germline gives CDR1 MNHNY, CDR2 SVGAGI (reference sequence). The CDR3 nucleotides are TGTGCCAGCAGTTTTACAAGCAATGAGCAGTTCTTC. Its protein product is CASSFTSNEQFF.

This clonotype was observed many times. The rearrangement uses TRBV13 and TRBJ2-5, with D hard to call. V lost 0 bases, J lost 7 bases, and 12 bases lay in between. Germline lookup yields CDR1 PRHDT and CDR2 FYEKMQ (reference sequence). The CDR3 has 14 residues. CDR3 sequence reads: CASSLGLTTGTQYF. Here the CDR3 DNA reads TGTGCCAGCAGCTTAGGCTTAACGACGGGGACCCAGTACTTC.

This clonotype has at least ten counts. The chain has TRBV7-2 and TRBJ2-7; D might be TRBD1 (7 bases). Trimming removed 5 bases at V and 2 bases at J, with 13 bases between. The CDR3 length is 14 residues. CDR1 and CDR2 from the germline V gene are SGHTA and FQGNSA. The CDR3 is CASSPAGQPYEQYF. In DNA, the CDR3 is TGTGCCAGCAGCCCGGCGGGACAGCCCTACGAGCAGTACTTC.

Many counts were recorded for this clonotype. V and J are TRBV5-1 and TRBJ1-3; no clear D. CDR1 is SGHRS and CDR2 is YFSETQ in the germline V gene. The CDR3 sequence is 14 residues long. V was shortened by 0 bases and J by 1 base, with 5 bases between the two germline ends. CDR3 in amino acids: CASSLDGSGNTIYF. DNA for the CDR3: TGCGCCAGCAGCTTGGACGGGTCTGGAAACACCATATATTTT. The complete variable domain, with remaining parts taken from reference TRBV5-1 and TRBJ1-3, reads KAGVTQTPRYLIKTRGQQVTLSCSPISGHRSVSWYQQTPGQGLQFLFEYFSETQRNKGNFPGRFSGRQFSNSRSEMNVSTLELGDSALYLCASSLDGSGNTIYFGEGSWLTVV.

On this clonotype: Its ends do not fully match the called genes, so a read error is possible. The CDR3 spells CVSSKTGGNHPLWGYTF. Written as DNA, the CDR3 is TGTGTCAGCAGTAAGACAGGGGGCAACCACCCACTATGGGGCTACACCTTC. This chain uses TRBV28 with TRBJ1-2; 10 bases are shared with TRBD1. This CDR3 spans 17 amino acids. Germline CDR1 and CDR2: MDHEN and SYDVKM.

This clonotype was counted ten times or more. The chain couples TRBV20-1 to TRBJ2-3, with 9 bases that match TRBD2. Germline V lookup: CDR1 DFQATT, CDR2 SNEGSKA (reference sequence). The junction had 4 bases not matched to a gene; V was cut back by 5 bases and J by 4 bases. This CDR3 has 13 amino acids. The CDR3 sequence: CSASRLAADTQYF. The CDR3 coding sequence is TGCAGTGCTTCCAGACTAGCGGCAGATACGCAGTATTTT.

This clonotype was picked up many times. The chain couples TRBV5-6 to TRBJ2-2; D may correspond to TRBD1 or TRBD2 (5 bases each). Germline V gene sequence: CDR1 SGHDT, CDR2 YYEEEE. The CDR3 runs to 17 residues. V dropped 2 bases and J dropped 6 bases, with 20 bases sitting between them. CDR3 nucleotide sequence: TGTGCCAGCAGCTTCAAGGCACGGGGCTTGGTCCCCGGGGAGCTGTTTTTT. Its translation is CASSFKARGLVPGELFF. The full variable domain, with the rest looked up from reference TRBV5-6 and TRBJ2-2, is DAGVTQSPTHLIKTRGQQVTLRCSPKSGHDTVSWYQQALGQGPQFIFQYYEEEERQRGNFPDRFSGHQFPNYSSELNVNALLLGDSALYLCASSFKARGLVPGELFFGEGSRLTVL.

This clonotype was counted many times. This chain joins TRBV6-2 or TRBV6-3 and TRBJ2-1; D may be TRBD1 or TRBD2 (5 bases each). The CDR3 runs 13 residues. Germline loops: CDR1 MNHEY, CDR2 SVGEGT. V lost 7 bases to trimming and J lost 5 bases, with 12 bases between them. CDR3 nucleotide sequence: TGTGCCAGCAAGGGTGGGGGTGACAATGAGCAGTTCTTC. Amino acid sequence: CASKGGGDNEQFF.

There are many counts of this clonotype. The chain couples TRBV30 to TRBJ2-5; 8 nucleotides agree with TRBD1. The ends lost 5 bases at V and 5 bases at J; junction bases unmatched: 7. The CDR3 covers 13 residues. The germline gives CDR1 GTSNPN, CDR2 SVGIG (reference sequence). The CDR3 sequence is CAWGQGGGETQYF. In nucleotides, the CDR3 is TGTGCCTGGGGACAGGGTGGAGGCGAGACCCAGTACTTC.

This clonotype appeared many times. This chain links TRBV5-4 with TRBJ2-1; 16 positions agree with TRBD2. Germline V gene sequence: CDR1 SGHNT, CDR2 YYREEE (reference sequence). V lost 4 bases and J lost 8; bases outside the gene matches: 6. The CDR3 covers 16 residues. CDR3 region: CASSPGLAGGSDEQFF. The CDR3 region has the DNA TGTGCCAGCAGCCCGGGACTAGCGGGAGGGAGCGATGAGCAGTTCTTC.

On this clonotype: Given a much more abundant clone one base away, this may be a read error. This chain joins TRBV20-1 and TRBJ2-3, with 13 bases aligning to TRBD2. Germline CDR1 is DFQATT and CDR2 is SNEGSKA (reference sequence). After removal of 6 bases from V and 4 bases from J, the junction contained 1 base not matched to a gene. The CDR3 covers 13 residues. CDR3 protein: CSAGTSGADTQYF. CDR3 coding DNA: TGCAGTGCCGGGACTAGCGGGGCAGATACGCAGTATTTT.

This clonotype was detected ten times or more. This rearrangement joins TRBV2 to TRBJ1-5; D remains ambiguous. Trimming pared 6 bases from V and 5 bases from J, leaving 17 bases between. The CDR3 sequence is 15 residues long. Germline V gene lookup returns CDR1 SNHLY and CDR2 FYNNEI. CDR3 nucleotide sequence: TGTGCCAGCAGCTCGACTTTGACGGTTGATCAGCCCCAGCATTTT. Its translation: CASSSTLTVDQPQHF. Drawing the rest from reference TRBV2 and TRBJ1-5, the complete variable domain is EPEVTQTPSHQVTQMGQEVILRCVPISNHLYFYWYRQILGQKVEFLVSFYNNEISEKSEIFDDQFSVERPDGSNFTLKIRSTKLEDSAMYFCASSSTLTVDQPQHFGDGTRLSIL.

This clonotype was seen a few times. The genes are TRBV12-3 or TRBV12-4 and TRBJ2-1; D gene unclear. The CDR3 runs 14 residues. Trimming shortened V by 0 bases and J by 4 bases, and 7 bases separated the two germline ends. The CDR3 loop is CASSLANIYNEQFF. The CDR3 coding sequence is TGTGCCAGCAGTTTAGCCAATATATACAATGAGCAGTTCTTC.

This clonotype was recorded only once. This likely came from a read error, as a far larger clone is one base away. The V call is TRBV6-6, the J call TRBJ2-7; D is undetermined. V was pared by 5 bases and J by 0 bases, with 11 bases between. Germline lookup yields CDR1 MNHNY and CDR2 SVGAGI (reference sequence). CDR3 length equals 14 residues. The CDR3 DNA sequence: TGTGCCAGCAGTGGGGTCGGTAACTCCTACGAGCAGTACTTC. Its protein product is CASSGVGNSYEQYF.

The chain combines TRBV2 with TRBJ2-1; TRBD1 matches at 9 bases. The V segment lost 4 bases and the J segment 8 bases; nucleotides outside the gene matches: 9. The germline V gene has CDR1 SNHLY and CDR2 FYNNEI. The CDR3 has 15 amino acids. CDR3 coding DNA: TGTGCCAGCAGTGCTACAGGGGGCACTCGGGATGAGCAGTTCTTC. Its protein is CASSATGGTRDEQFF.